The TCR beta chain described here comes from a study of metastatic and nonmetastatic thyroid tumors. Deletions cut 2 bases from V and 4 bases from J, with 6 bases between. This CDR3 comprises 13 residues. Germline V gene lookup returns CDR1 MDHEN and CDR2 SYDVKM. The sample holds many counts of this clone. All patients reached thyroid surgery having received no treatment beforehand. From the PCR reads, TCRdb re-called clones with MiXCR. The data hold 35,000 to 50,000 clones, with less than 15% observed a single time. The chain carries TRBV28 and TRBJ2-1; D is unresolved. The source material was blood. The sequence was collected from a female donor with papillary thyroid cancer or a benign thyroid nodule (not recorded which). Some clones in this sample may be carry-over from other donors' samples. DNA of the CDR3: TGTGCCAGCAGTTTAACGGCGTACAATGAGCAGTTCTTC. Amino acid sequence: CASSLTAYNEQFF.